This T cell receptor (beta chain) was observed in a study of breast tumors, draining lymph nodes, adjacent tissues. TCRdb re-derived calls from the multiplex PCR reads in MiXCR, one entry per CDR3 protein. The data show about 110,000 distinct CDR3 sequences, roughly 33% seen once. Breast cancer patients provided tissue from their axillary draining lymph nodes. Points from the study as a whole: Tumor T cell lymph node origin was a supported hypothesis, not proven. Compared with lymph nodes, tumors were less diverse; compared with nontumor tissue, more. Findings are consistent with lymph node origin and intratumoral expansion of most tumor T cells. Luminal-like breast cancer showed significantly higher tumor–nontumor repertoire similarity than basal-like.

The sample holds many counts of this clonotype. No antigen is known for it. This CDR3 region has 18 residues. Germline CDR1 is SGHTA and CDR2 is FQGTGA. Deletions cut 2 bases from V and 1 base from J, with 18 bases between. The V gene is TRBV7-3, the J gene TRBJ2-1; either TRBD1 or TRBD2 may fit D (7 bases each). The specimen was axillary lymph node tissue. This TCR came from a female donor with breast cancer. Some clones in this sample may be carry-over from other donors' samples. This chain's CDR3 is CASSLQGGRGVSYNEQFF. The CDR3, as DNA: TGTGCCAGCAGCTTACAGGGGGGGCGGGGAGTATCCTACAATGAGCAGTTCTTC.